This T cell receptor (beta chain) is from a study of T cell repertoires in cytomegalovirus infection. Background on the study: Shared public TCR beta signatures pointed to both CMV infection and a matching HLA type.

TCRdb re-called the reads with MiXCR, one entry per CDR3 protein. Among approximately 1,000,000 distinct CDR3 sequences listed, 25% to 40% were seen once. V lost 0 bases and J 0 bases, leaving 10 bases between the germline ends. The CDR3 has 16 amino acids. CDR1 and CDR2 (germline): SGHDT, YYEEEE. Overall study findings and caveats: The ex vivo response was dominated by HLA-C-restricted CMV-specific TCR beta clonotypes.

Note on this clonotype: Its specificity is not known.

The chain recombines TRBV5-6 with TRBJ2-1; D remains ambiguous. The sequence was collected from a human donor in good health (CMV status not recorded). Some clones in this sample may be carry-over from other donors' samples. The sample consisted of cultured CD8+ T cells from PBMCs, taken from culture after CMV antigen stimulation. Written as DNA, the CDR3 is TGTGCCAGCAGCTTGGGGGTCACGAGCTCCTACAATGAGCAGTTCTTC. Its protein product is CASSLGVTSSYNEQFF. Complete variable domain (other parts from reference TRBV5-6 and TRBJ2-1): DAGVTQSPTHLIKTRGQQVTLRCSPKSGHDTVSWYQQALGQGPQFIFQYYEEEERQRGNFPDRFSGHQFPNYSSELNVNALLLGDSALYLCASSLGVTSSYNEQFFGPGTRLTVL.